The 3 T cell receptor beta chains in this list originate from one sample, sequenced in a study of T-cell memory formation after mild COVID-19. TCRdb reanalysed the 5' RACE reads using MiXCR and keeps one entry per CDR3 protein. This repertoire shows 110,000 to 150,000 distinct CDR3 sequences, 20% to 25% found once; its top ten account for around 24%. Source material: PBMCs or a T cell subset sorted from them (not recorded which). The receptors derive from an adult woman who had mild COVID-19 (a few samples of this study predate the infection). Cell type and time point are not known.

This clonotype showed up just a few times. This chain joins TRBV20-1 and TRBJ1-1; perhaps TRBD1 as D (6 bases). In germline, CDR1 is DFQATT, CDR2 SNEGSKA (reference sequence). Trimming removed 6 bases at V and 3 bases at J, with 23 bases between. This CDR3 contains 16 residues. In nucleotides, the CDR3 is TGCAGTGCAATTAACAGGGACGCGGGCACCGACACTGAAGCTTTCTTT. Its protein product is CSAINRDAGTDTEAFF.

This sequence joins TRBV13 and TRBJ2-7; D gene ambiguous. The CDR3 spans 14 residues. Germline assignment: CDR1 PRHDT and CDR2 FYEKMQ (reference sequence). Deletions cut 4 bases from V and 3 bases from J, with 13 bases between. The CDR3 loop is CASSSPQLGYEQYF. CDR3 DNA: TGTGCCAGCAGCTCACCCCAATTAGGCTACGAGCAGTACTTC.

V usage is TRBV6-5 and J usage is TRBJ2-1; tentatively, D is TRBD2 (5 bases). V shed 7 bases and J shed 3 bases, with 13 bases lying between them. Germline V gene sequence: CDR1 MNHEY, CDR2 SVGAGI. The CDR3 covers 14 residues. The CDR3 nucleotides are TGTGCCAGCACCGAAGGAAGCGGCTACAATGAGCAGTTCTTC. It codes for CASTEGSGYNEQFF.